This entry describes one T cell receptor (beta chain). Sequencing was performed with immunoSEQ multiplex PCR; in TCRdb, only in-frame clones are kept and a portion is missing. The table shows 150,000 to 200,000 clones, with 70% to 90% occurring only once. The data are from a study of blood T cell repertoires in COVID-19. Unmatched junction bases numbered 2, after V lost 6 bases and J lost 4 bases. The V gene's germline CDR1 is SQVTM and CDR2 ANQGSEA. CDR3 length equals 12 residues. Sequencing input: peripheral blood. The sequence came from a man between 18 and 29 years old who had recovered from COVID-19. The V call is TRBV29-1, the J call TRBJ2-2, with TRBD1 identical over 7 bases. The CDR3 sequence is CSVPGGTGELFF. The DNA of the CDR3 is TGCAGCGTGCCAGGGGGCACCGGGGAGCTGTTTTTT.